These 4 T cell receptor beta chains came from one sample sequenced in a study of T-cell reconstitution after alpha-beta-depleted transplantation in children. Unique molecular identifiers were incorporated when the TCRbeta library was constructed. A single record per CDR3 protein comes from TCRdb applying MiXCR to the PCR reads. This sample has around 360,000 distinct CDR3 sequences; around 10% occur once, and the top ten carry about 2.3%. This sample comprised PBMCs from the stem cell graft donor, obtained from the stem cell graft. Every receptor here comes from a human donor who donated a stem cell graft to a child with acute lymphoblastic leukemia.

This rearrangement joins TRBV4-2 to TRBJ2-3, with D perhaps matching TRBD1 or TRBD2 (7 bases each). The ends were cut back, 1 base at V and 4 bases at J, with 12 bases in the middle. The length of the CDR3 is 15 residues. Germline V lookup: CDR1 LGHNA, CDR2 YNFKEQ. The CDR3 DNA follows: TGTGCCAGCAGCCAAGGGGCAGGGGGGGCAGATACGCAGTATTTT. Residues: CASSQGAGGADTQYF.

V gene TRBV19 combines with J gene TRBJ1-2; 7 bases match TRBD1. This CDR3 contains 15 residues. Germline CDR1 LNHDA, CDR2 SQIVND (reference sequence). V shed 5 bases and J 5 bases; nucleotides not matched to a gene: 11. The CDR3 DNA reads TGTGCCAGTAGTTCTACAGGGGCGCCTCGTTATGGCTACACCTTC. As protein: CASSSTGAPRYGYTF.

This clonotype came up a few times. The chain joins TRBV19 to TRBJ2-7; D is unresolved. The CDR3 consists of 14 residues. Germline CDR1 reads LNHDA; CDR2 reads SQIVND (reference sequence). The V and J ends lost 6 bases and 2 bases respectively, with 14 bases between them. CDR3 bases: TGTGCCAGTAGCATCGGTGGTACAACCTACGAGCAGTACTTC. Amino acids: CASSIGGTTYEQYF.

This clonotype was seen more than once but under ten times. The rearrangement links TRBV5-1 to TRBJ2-3, with 10 bases aligning to TRBD2. V was pared by 4 bases and J by 4 bases, with 9 bases of the junction left unmatched. The CDR3 spans 16 residues. The germline V gene encodes CDR1 SGHRS and CDR2 YFSETQ. In DNA form, the CDR3 reads TGCGCCAGCAGCACCTTAGCGGGAGGAGTCGCAGATACGCAGTATTTT. It encodes CASSTLAGGVADTQYF.